These T cell receptor beta chains were read from a single sample in a study of blood T cell repertoires in COVID-19. Only in-frame clones appear in the TCRdb table, and some are missing; sequencing was by immunoSEQ multiplex PCR. The sample holds about 230,000 clones, over 70% seen once. Sequenced sample: peripheral blood. The receptors stem from a woman of 80 years or more with acute or convalescent COVID-19. Both conserved end residues are part of each CDR3. The order of the fields is clone size, V gene, J gene, D gene, CDR3 protein, CDR3 DNA. D genes are given only for firm matches. Rows give clone size only sometimes, using once, few, many, or a class for an expanded clone.

-,TRBV11-2,TRBJ2-1,-,CASTRGQGSSYNEQFF,TGTGCCAGCACACGGGGTCAGGGGAGCTCCTACAATGAGCAGTTCTTC
once,TRBV19,TRBJ1-5,TRBD1,CASSIWTGGNQPQHF,TGTGCCAGTAGTATTTGGACAGGGGGTAATCAGCCCCAGCATTTT
-,TRBV5-1,TRBJ2-2,-,CASSLSAGRTGELFF,TGCGCCAGCAGCTTGTCGGCGGGTCGGACCGGGGAGCTGTTTTTT
-,TRBV7-9,TRBJ2-1,-,CASSLGTFNEQFF,TGTGCCAGCAGCTTAGGGACTTTCAATGAGCAGTTCTTC
-,TRBV3-1/TRBV3-2,TRBJ2-1,-,CASSQGAATRQFF,TGTGCCAGCAGCCAGGGGGCGGCCACGCGGCAGTTCTTC
-,TRBV6-1,TRBJ1-6,-,CASSEARRGDSPLHF,TGTGCCAGCAGTGAAGCGCGCAGGGGAGATTCACCCCTCCACTTT
-,TRBV28,TRBJ2-3,TRBD1,CASSLPQTGSTDTQYF,TGTGCCAGCAGTTTGCCCCAGACAGGGAGCACAGATACGCAGTATTTT
-,TRBV4-1,TRBJ1-2,-,CASSQGGPSYGYTF,TGCGCCAGCAGCCAAGGAGGGCCTAGCTATGGCTACACCTTC
-,TRBV27,TRBJ1-2,-,CASSSHDRTNYGYTF,TGTGCCAGCAGCAGCCACGACAGAACTAACTATGGCTACACCTTC
-,TRBV7-2,TRBJ2-1,TRBD1,CASSFKTGRAAVDEQFF,TGTGCCAGCAGCTTTAAGACAGGGCGGGCAGCGGTCGATGAGCAGTTCTTC
-,TRBV2,TRBJ1-1,TRBD1,CASQTTGVGAEAFF,TGTGCCAGCCAGACAACAGGGGTGGGAGCTGAAGCTTTCTTT
few,TRBV27,TRBJ1-6,TRBD1,CASSRGQGGYNSPLHF,TGTGCCAGCAGCCGAGGACAGGGAGGCTATAATTCACCCCTCCACTTT
-,TRBV3-1/TRBV3-2,TRBJ2-1,-,CASSQGGVSNEQFF,TGTGCCAGCAGCCAAGGGGGAGTGAGCAATGAGCAGTTCTTC
-,TRBV2,TRBJ1-2,TRBD1,CASSGTGGAGYGYTF,TGTGCCAGCAGTGGGACAGGGGGCGCAGGCTATGGCTACACCTTC
-,TRBV19,TRBJ1-5,TRBD1,CASDTGEGVSNQPQHF,TGTGCCAGTGACACAGGGGAAGGGGTGAGCAATCAGCCCCAGCATTTT
-,TRBV18,TRBJ1-3,-,CASSPSYNQVSGNTIYF,TGTGCCAGCTCACCTTCCTACAATCAGGTGTCTGGAAACACCATATATTTT
few,TRBV7-2,TRBJ2-1,TRBD2,CASSLGLLAGASYNEQFF,TGTGCCAGCAGCTTAGGATTACTAGCGGGGGCTTCCTACAATGAGCAGTTCTTC
-,TRBV2,TRBJ1-3,-,CASSELRGIGNTIYF,TGTGCCAGCAGTGAATTACGGGGGATCGGAAACACCATATATTTT
-,TRBV14,TRBJ1-4,TRBD1,CASSQERGRGLNEKLFF,TGTGCCAGCAGCCAAGAACGTGGCAGGGGGCTTAATGAAAAACTGTTTTTT
-,TRBV19,TRBJ1-1,TRBD1,CASSRSTGQNTEAFF,TGTGCCAGTAGCCGCTCGACAGGGCAGAACACTGAAGCTTTCTTT
-,TRBV18,TRBJ1-1,-,CASSRGRQENTEAFF,TGTGCCAGCTCACGAGGGCGGCAGGAGAACACTGAAGCTTTCTTT
-,TRBV15,TRBJ1-5,-,CATSRGDKNQPQHF,TGTGCCACCAGCAGAGGGGACAAGAATCAGCCCCAGCATTTT
many,TRBV2,TRBJ1-2,-,CASIGDLSGGYGYTF,TGTGCCAGCATTGGAGACCTGTCCGGCGGATATGGCTACACCTTC
-,TRBV7-9,TRBJ1-5,TRBD1,CASSSGQGMTQPQHF,TGTGCCAGCAGCTCAGGACAGGGGATGACTCAGCCCCAGCATTTT
once,TRBV5-1,TRBJ2-3,-,CASSLEQGGTDTQYF,TGCGCCAGCAGCTTGGAGCAGGGGGGAACAGATACGCAGTATTTT
-,TRBV25-1,TRBJ2-1,-,CASSEWTAGMSMNEQFF,TGTGCCAGCAGTGAATGGACAGCGGGGATGAGTATGAATGAGCAGTTCTTC
few,TRBV5-4,TRBJ1-2,TRBD1,CASSIQGADYGYTF,TGTGCCAGCAGCATACAGGGGGCGGACTATGGCTACACCTTC
once,TRBV19,TRBJ2-5,TRBD2,CASSKVTSGSGETQYF,TGTGCCAGTAGTAAAGTGACTAGCGGGAGTGGAGAGACCCAGTACTTC
-,TRBV30,TRBJ2-5,TRBD2,CAGILAGSVGTQYF,TGTGCCGGGATACTAGCGGGGTCGGTTGGGACCCAGTACTTC
-,TRBV18,TRBJ1-5,TRBD1,CASSDQGASNQPQHF,TGTGCCAGCTCAGACCAGGGGGCGTCCAATCAGCCCCAGCATTTT
-,TRBV25-1,TRBJ2-7,-,CASSEPGNYEQYF,TGTGCCAGCAGTGAGCCAGGGAACTACGAGCAGTACTTC
-,TRBV10-3,TRBJ2-7,-,CATGAVSYEQYF,TGTGCCACAGGCGCCGTCTCCTACGAGCAGTACTTC
-,TRBV10-3,TRBJ2-3,TRBD2,CAISLSVTGGPNTQYF,TGTGCCATCAGTCTGTCGGTAACGGGAGGGCCGAATACGCAGTATTTT
-,TRBV3-1/TRBV3-2,TRBJ2-1,TRBD2,CASKLAGASSYNEQFF,TGTGCCAGCAAGCTAGCGGGAGCGAGCTCCTACAATGAGCAGTTCTTC
-,TRBV5-5,TRBJ1-2,-,CASSLRRGQIMGYTF,TGTGCCAGCAGCTTGAGGCGAGGCCAGATAATGGGCTACACCTTC